One sample yielded the 3 T cell receptor beta chains listed below, sequenced in a study of PD-1 blockade in classical Hodgkin lymphoma (dated by TCRdb to between 2020 and 2021). The method behind the library was the immunoSEQ multiplex PCR assay. Sourced from immuneACCESS, this table was stored by TCRdb with only in-frame sequences that have V and J called. A share of the clones is absent; for the studies checked, an unresolved V gene accounts for under half, and the remainder has no known explanation. This sample comprises tens of thousands of clones, about three quarters of them detected only once. The ten largest clones capture about 9% of the sample. Interpreted using the paper, the time point label stands for: cycle 4 day 1 (C4D1), after about 6 weeks of nivolumab. All trial patients had relapsed after autologous stem cell transplantation, with cohorts A, B and C differing in prior brentuximab vedotin exposure.

The sequencing used peripheral blood mononuclear cells (PBMCs), collected before the fourth cycle of nivolumab. The receptors come from a human donor with classical Hodgkin lymphoma.

The genes are TRBV7-7 and TRBJ2-2; D unresolved. Germline V CDR1 and CDR2: SSHAT, FNYEAQ (reference sequence). The CDR3 consists of 13 residues. V was trimmed by 10 bases and J by 1 base, leaving 10 bases between them. The CDR3 DNA follows: TGTGCCACCAGGCTCCTGAACACCGGGGAGCTGTTTTTT. As protein: CATRLLNTGELFF. The whole variable domain, filled in from reference TRBV7-7 and TRBJ2-2, reads GAGVSQSPRYKVTKRGQDVTLRCDPISSHATLYWYQQALGQGPEFLTYFNYEAQPDKSGLPSDRFSAERPEGSISTLTIQRTEQRDSAMYRCATRLLNTGELFFGEGSRLTVL.

This chain links TRBV5-1 with TRBJ2-1, with TRBD2 matching over 12 bases. The V gene's germline CDR1 is SGHRS and CDR2 YFSETQ. The CDR3 contains 17 residues. The junction had 6 bases not matched to a gene; V was cut back by 4 bases and J by 1 base. The CDR3 is CASSTGLAGFSYNEQFF. The CDR3 DNA sequence: TGCGCCAGCAGCACTGGACTAGCGGGGTTTTCCTACAATGAGCAGTTCTTC.

This clone has more than one count but fewer than ten. At one end the junction does not follow the germline gene, possibly because of a read error. This chain connects TRBV6-6 to TRBJ1-1; D gene uncertain. Looked up from germline, CDR1 is MNHNY and CDR2 is SVGAGI (reference sequence). The length of the CDR3 is 13 residues. CDR3 residues: CASSYSMNAEAFF. Written as DNA, the CDR3 is TGTGCCAGCAGTTACTCGATGAACGCTGAAGCTTTCTTT.